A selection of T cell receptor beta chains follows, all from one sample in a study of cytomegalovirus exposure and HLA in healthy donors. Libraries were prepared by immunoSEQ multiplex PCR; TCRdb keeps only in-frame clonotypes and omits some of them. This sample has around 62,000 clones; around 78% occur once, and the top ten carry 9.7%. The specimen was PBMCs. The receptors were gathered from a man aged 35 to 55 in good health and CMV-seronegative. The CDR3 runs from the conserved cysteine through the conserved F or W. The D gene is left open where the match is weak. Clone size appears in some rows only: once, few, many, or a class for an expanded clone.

DNA: TGTGCCTCCTCCTGGGAGGGTAGGTACAATGAGCAGTTCTTC
CDR3: CASSWEGRYNEQFF
J: TRBJ2-1
D: TRBD2
V: TRBV19
size: NA

DNA: TGTGCCAGCAGTTTCCAGGGGATGAACACTGAAGCTTTCTTT
CDR3: CASSFQGMNTEAFF
J: TRBJ1-1
D: NA
V: TRBV27
size: NA

DNA: TGTGCCAGCAGCCCCTGGTCACTCTCCTACAATGAGCAGTTCTTC
CDR3: CASSPWSLSYNEQFF
J: TRBJ2-1
D: NA
V: TRBV13
size: NA

DNA: TGTGCCAGCAGCTTAGATGGATCGGCAGGGGGTTTGGGCTACACCTTC
CDR3: CASSLDGSAGGLGYTF
J: TRBJ1-2
D: TRBD1
V: TRBV11-2
size: once

DNA: TGTGCCAGCAGCCCCCGACAGATCACCTCATACGAGCAGTACTTC
CDR3: CASSPRQITSYEQYF
J: TRBJ2-7
D: NA
V: TRBV9
size: few

DNA: TGTGCCAGCAGCCCCCGCATTGGCGTTGGGCAATACACCGGGGAGCTGTTTTTT
CDR3: CASSPRIGVGQYTGELFF
J: TRBJ2-2
D: NA
V: TRBV27
size: NA

DNA: TGTGCCAGCAGCCCACCCGGGACTCGAGAGTTCTTC
CDR3: CASSPPGTREFF
J: TRBJ2-1
D: NA
V: TRBV7-9
size: NA

DNA: TGCAGCGTCGAAGGGCAGGGGGCGGGAGGCTACACCTTC
CDR3: CSVEGQGAGGYTF
J: TRBJ1-2
D: TRBD1
V: TRBV29-1
size: once

DNA: TGTGCCAGCAGCAGTAACGGAGGAACACGGGATACGCAGTATTTT
CDR3: CASSSNGGTRDTQYF
J: TRBJ2-3
D: NA
V: TRBV5-4
size: once

DNA: TGTGCCAGCAGTTTAATGGACAGCGTGTACGAGCAGTACTTC
CDR3: CASSLMDSVYEQYF
J: TRBJ2-7
D: NA
V: TRBV27
size: few

DNA: TGTGCCAGCAGCTTAGAGACAGGATTTAGCAATCAGCCCCAGCATTTT
CDR3: CASSLETGFSNQPQHF
J: TRBJ1-5
D: NA
V: TRBV7-6
size: NA

DNA: TGTGCCAGCAGCCTTGTTTTCCAGGGGGCGCGGAATACGCAGTATTTT
CDR3: CASSLVFQGARNTQYF
J: TRBJ2-3
D: TRBD1
V: TRBV7-2
size: NA

DNA: TGTGCCATCAGTGGCGGGAGGGACTCCTACGAGCAGTACTTC
CDR3: CAISGGRDSYEQYF
J: TRBJ2-7
D: TRBD2
V: TRBV10-3
size: NA

DNA: TGTTCCAGCAGCTTAGCCCCCTTGCTTAGAGCTGAAGAGCAGTACTTC
CDR3: CSSSLAPLLRAEEQYF
J: TRBJ2-7
D: NA
V: TRBV7-9
size: NA

DNA: TGTGCCAGCAGCTTTGGGTGGGAGAGCTCCTACAATGAGCAGTTCTTC
CDR3: CASSFGWESSYNEQFF
J: TRBJ2-1
D: NA
V: TRBV11-3
size: NA

DNA: TGTGCCAGTAGTATCCGTTACCTTAGCGGGAGCCGGTCAAGGCAGTACTTC
CDR3: CASSIRYLSGSRSRQYF
J: TRBJ2-7
D: TRBD2
V: TRBV19
size: NA

DNA: TGTGCCAGCAGCGTAGGGTCTAGCGGGGCTAGCACAGATACGCAGTATTTT
CDR3: CASSVGSSGASTDTQYF
J: TRBJ2-3
D: TRBD2
V: TRBV9
size: NA

DNA: TGTGCCATCAGTGAGTCTACGGGGGAGCAGTACTTC
CDR3: CAISESTGEQYF
J: TRBJ2-5
D: NA
V: TRBV10-3
size: once

DNA: TGTGCCAGCACCCCGAGGACTAGATCGGTCGAGCAGTACTTC
CDR3: CASTPRTRSVEQYF
J: TRBJ2-7
D: TRBD2
V: TRBV6-5
size: NA

DNA: TGTGCCAGCAGCTTGGGACGGGGGGGCGGAGAGACCCAGTACTTC
CDR3: CASSLGRGGGETQYF
J: TRBJ2-5
D: TRBD2
V: TRBV5-4
size: NA

DNA: TGTGCCAGCAGCTTACAGGGGTTCACAGATACGCAGTATTTT
CDR3: CASSLQGFTDTQYF
J: TRBJ2-3
D: TRBD1
V: TRBV5-4
size: NA

DNA: TGTGCCAGCAGCTTGGCTTTAGCGGGTGGTTTATACAATGAGCAGTTCTTC
CDR3: CASSLALAGGLYNEQFF
J: TRBJ2-1
D: TRBD2
V: TRBV5-4
size: few

DNA: TGTGCCAGCAGCTTGCGACAGGGGGGCGAGCAGTACTTC
CDR3: CASSLRQGGEQYF
J: TRBJ2-7
D: TRBD1
V: TRBV11-3
size: NA